The 15 T cell receptor beta chains listed next were all sequenced from one sample in a study of beta chain features in type 1 diabetes. The entirety of the isolated RNA underwent reverse transcription, so expressed TCRB transcripts were sequenced. TCRdb keeps only in-frame clones here, not all; method: immunoSEQ multiplex PCR. This sample has under 90,000 clones, with roughly a third found just once. Sequenced: stem cell memory CD4+ T cells from blood. The receptors derive from a woman aged 18-29 years in good health.

The J gene is TRBJ1-3, the V gene TRBV9; D call uncertain. The CDR3 is made up of 15 amino acids. V was shortened by 1 base and J by 2 bases, with 10 bases between the two germline ends. Germline lookup yields CDR1 SGDLS and CDR2 YYNGEE. For the CDR3, the DNA is TGTGCCAGCAGCGTATCGTGGCAAGCTGGAAACACCATATATTTT. It is translated as CASSVSWQAGNTIYF.

This chain links TRBV7-2 with TRBJ2-3; TRBD1 agrees at 7 bases. CDR3 size: 15 residues. CDR1 and CDR2 (germline): SGHTA, FQGNSA. The junction had 13 bases not matched to a gene; V was cut back by 5 bases and J by 8 bases. This CDR3 is CASSLLTGWSGTQYF. The DNA of the CDR3 is TGTGCCAGCAGCCTGTTGACAGGGTGGAGCGGTACGCAGTATTTT.

The rearrangement links TRBV7-2 to TRBJ2-3; tentatively, D is TRBD1 (5 bases). This CDR3 region has 14 residues. The germline V gene has CDR1 SGHTA and CDR2 FQGNSA. With 3 bases removed from V and 0 bases from J, the gap between germline ends came to 7 bases. In nucleotides, the CDR3 is TGTGCCAGCAGCTTCCGACAGAGCACAGATACGCAGTATTTT. Amino acid sequence: CASSFRQSTDTQYF.

This clone was found once. The chain combines TRBV6-5 with TRBJ2-1, with D possibly being TRBD2 (5 bases). V lost 6 bases and J 8 bases, leaving 17 bases between the germline ends. The CDR3 sequence is 14 residues long. The germline V gene has CDR1 MNHEY and CDR2 SVGAGI. The CDR3 spells CASSPRLTRDEQFF. CDR3 DNA sequence: TGTGCCAGCAGCCCACGGCTAACGAGGGATGAGCAGTTCTTC.

The J gene is TRBJ1-5, the V gene TRBV15; 7 bases are shared with TRBD1. After removal of 0 bases from V and 0 bases from J, the junction contained 2 bases not matched to a gene. Germline CDR1 LNHNV, CDR2 YYDKDF (reference sequence). CDR3 length: 16 amino acids. CDR3 bases: TGTGCCACCAGCAGAGAGGGACAGTATAGCAATCAGCCCCAGCATTTT. Translating it yields CATSREGQYSNQPQHF. The full variable domain, in which reference TRBV15 and TRBJ1-5 provide the parts outside the CDR3, is DAMVIQNPRYQVTQFGKPVTLSCSQTLNHNVMYWYQQKSSQAPKLLFHYYDKDFNNEADTPDNFQSRRPNTSFCFLDIRSPGLGDTAMYLCATSREGQYSNQPQHFGDGTRLSIL.

This chain links TRBV7-3 with TRBJ2-7; possibly TRBD2 for D (6 bases). V was shortened by 2 bases and J by 7 bases, with 12 bases between the two germline ends. CDR1 SGHTA and CDR2 FQGTGA come from the germline V gene. This CDR3 region has 13 residues. This CDR3 is CASSLDWREEQYF. In DNA, the CDR3 is TGTGCCAGCAGCTTAGACTGGAGGGAAGAGCAGTACTTC.

The rearrangement uses TRBV4-1 and TRBJ2-1, with TRBD2 as a possible D gene (5 bases). The CDR3 consists of 15 residues. Trimming removed 2 bases from V and 6 bases from J, with 14 bases in between. Germline CDR1 reads MGHRA; CDR2 reads YSYEKL. CDR3 sequence (DNA): TGCGCCAGCAGCCAACTTAACCGGGGATCCAATGAGCAGTTCTTC. Translating gives CASSQLNRGSNEQFF.

The gene calls are TRBV25-1 and TRBJ1-5, with a weak D call TRBD1 (6 bases). V lost 3 bases to trimming and J lost 0 bases, with 12 bases between them. The CDR3 consists of 16 residues. From germline, CDR1 is MGHDK and CDR2 SYGVNS. The CDR3 region has the DNA TGTGCCAGCAGTGACGTGGCAGGGGATAGCAATCAGCCCCAGCATTTT. Its protein product is CASSDVAGDSNQPQHF.

The chain joins TRBV18 to TRBJ2-7; TRBD1 is a possible D gene (6 bases). The CDR3 runs to 14 residues. Deletions cut 3 bases from V and 4 bases from J, with 13 bases between. Germline assignment: CDR1 KGHSH and CDR2 LQKENI. This chain's CDR3 is CASSPGTMEYEQYF. For the CDR3, the DNA is TGTGCCAGCTCACCCGGGACAATGGAGTACGAGCAGTACTTC.

The rearrangement joins TRBV30 to TRBJ2-7; 7 bases align to TRBD1. With V trimmed by 3 bases and J by 5 bases, 10 bases remained unmatched. Germline CDR1 and CDR2: GTSNPN and SVGIG (reference sequence). The CDR3 covers 14 residues. The CDR3: CAWSSGTEADEQYF. The CDR3 coding sequence is TGTGCCTGGAGCTCGGGGACAGAGGCCGACGAGCAGTACTTC.

The chain is built from TRBV5-1 and TRBJ1-1; TRBD1 might be the D (6 bases). Trimming cost V 1 base and J 1 base, with 11 bases left between them. Germline CDR1 reads SGHRS; CDR2 reads YFSETQ. This CDR3 has 15 amino acids. CDR3 loop: CASSLMPGANTEAFF. The CDR3 coding sequence is TGCGCCAGCAGCTTGATGCCAGGGGCGAACACTGAAGCTTTCTTT.

This clone was counted a few times. This chain joins TRBV18 and TRBJ2-1; 8 bases agree with TRBD2. V lost 10 bases to trimming and J lost 6 bases; unmatched junction nucleotides: 11. The CDR3 loop spans 14 amino acids. CDR1 is KGHSH, CDR2 LQKENI, per germline. CDR3 region: CATGSGRGGNEQFF. For the CDR3, the DNA is TGTGCCACCGGAAGCGGGAGAGGAGGCAATGAGCAGTTCTTC. Drawing the rest from reference TRBV18 and TRBJ2-1, the complete variable domain is NAGVMQNPRHLVRRRGQEARLRCSPMKGHSHVYWYRQLPEEGLKFMVYLQKENIIDESGMPKERFSAEFPKEGPSILRIQQVVRGDSAAYFCATGSGRGGNEQFFGPGTRLTVL.

The rearrangement joins TRBV19 to TRBJ1-6; no clear D gene. Per germline, CDR1 LNHDA and CDR2 SQIVND (reference sequence). The CDR3 length is 14 residues. The V end was cut by 1 base, the J end by 4 bases, with 5 bases between. In DNA form, the CDR3 reads TGTGCCAGTAGTATAGGAGGGTATAATTCACCCCTCCACTTT. It is translated as CASSIGGYNSPLHF.

This clone was seen a handful of times. V is TRBV6-7 and J is TRBJ2-1, with 9 bases that match TRBD2. Being an ORF, TRBV6-7 has a function that is uncertain. The ends lost 7 bases at V and 7 bases at J; junction bases unmatched: 17. This CDR3 contains 17 residues. The DNA of the CDR3 is TGTGCCAGCACTCCTGTTCCGGGACTAGCCTGTGGGAATGAGCAGTTCTTC. Amino acid sequence: CASTPVPGLACGNEQFF.

CDR3 loop: CASSLSLGTGDGYTF. CDR3 nucleotide sequence: TGTGCCAGCAGCTTATCCTTAGGGACAGGGGATGGCTACACCTTC. The J gene is TRBJ1-2, the V gene TRBV7-2; 10 bases fit TRBD1. The ends lost 2 bases at V and 6 bases at J; junction bases unmatched: 6. This CDR3 is 15 amino acids long. Germline CDR1 SGHTA, CDR2 FQGNSA.